There are a few counts of the clone carrying this TCR beta chain. Its target is unknown. TCR beta CDR3 region amplification was performed from RNA transcripts. The study used the HTBI primer set for a first-round RT-PCR of the TCR CDR3. TCRdb itself ran the multiplex PCR reads through MiXCR, one entry per CDR3 protein. The table has approximately 430,000 distinct CDR3 sequences, 15% to 18% seen once. This sample was taken from a study of T cells in Graves' hyperthyroidism and ophthalmopathy. Study-wide results and caveats: Blood also contained most expanded thyroid clonotypes above 0.001.

Each diagnosis was grounded in clinical symptoms, serum thyroxine and TRAb, thyroid ultrasound, and orbital computed tomography. The CDR3 is 14 residues long. The V and J ends lost 9 bases and 4 bases respectively, with 16 bases between them. The germline gives CDR1 LNHDA, CDR2 SQIVND (reference sequence). The sequence was obtained from a young woman with Graves' hyperthyroidism. The rearrangement uses TRBV19 and TRBJ2-1; TRBD2 might be the D (5 bases). Material for sequencing was blood. CDR3 nucleotides: TGTGCCAGCAAAGACTTGCGACTATACAATGAGCAGTTCTTC. Encoded protein: CASKDLRLYNEQFF.